The clone carrying this T cell receptor beta chain occurred once. Assay used: immunoSEQ multiplex PCR; TCRdb lists only in-frame clones, some missing. The data show about 230,000 clones, about nine tenths seen once. Unmatched junction bases numbered 11, after V lost 5 bases and J lost 5 bases. Germline V gene data show CDR1 as SEHNR and CDR2 as FQNEAQ (reference sequence). The CDR3 length is 15 residues. This entry comes from a study of blood T cell repertoires in COVID-19. Overall study context: The United States, Italy and Spain were the sources of the acute and convalescent COVID-19 samples. The cDNA or gDNA used as material had been derived from T cells, B-cell-depleted T cells, or PBMCs.

The TCR originated in a man aged 50 to 59 with COVID-19, enrolled during active disease. The source material was peripheral blood. This chain links TRBV7-9 with TRBJ1-2; TRBD1 matches 7 bases. In DNA form, the CDR3 reads TGTGCCAGCAGCCCACCCAATAAACAGGGGTATGGCTACACCTTC. This translates into CASSPPNKQGYGYTF.